A few counts support the clone carrying this T cell receptor (beta chain). Its antigen is not identified. The data stem from a study of early T cells in non-severe SARS-CoV-2 infection. Study overall: Chains were unpaired, as sequencing was done on bulk RNA from unsorted whole blood. Study-wide results and caveats: Matching results from VDJdb favored anti-spike CD8 responses, leaving private and CD4 specificities undetected.

Germline CDR1 reads LNHDA; CDR2 reads SQIVND (reference sequence). Losses at the gene ends were 5 bases for V and 2 bases for J; bases not matched to a gene: 9. The CDR3 extends over 17 amino acids. Researchers attached unique molecular identifiers to individual cDNA molecules. TCRdb redid the calling of the 5' RACE reads with MiXCR, one entry per CDR3 protein. In the table there are 50,000 to 80,000 distinct CDR3 sequences, approximately 8.8% of which are singletons. This chain links TRBV19 with TRBJ2-1; the match to TRBD1 covers 10 bases. The TCR was taken from an adult who was a healthcare worker with PCR-confirmed SARS-CoV-2 infection or an uninfected control (not recorded which). The source was whole blood, collected at baseline. CDR3 protein: CASSDYLGTGAYNEQFF. In nucleotides, the CDR3 is TGTGCCAGTAGTGACTACCTCGGGACAGGGGCCTACAATGAGCAGTTCTTC.